This TCR beta chain derives from a study of blood T cell repertoires in COVID-19 (dated by TCRdb to the early 2020s). A note on the overall study: Samples covering the acute and convalescent phases of COVID-19 were provided by collaborators in the United States, Italy and Spain. The prospective study material was composed of cDNA or gDNA derived from T cells, B-cell-depleted T cells, or PBMCs. The dataset comprised deeply sampled blood TCRbeta repertoires from subjects exposed to, actively infected with, or recovered from COVID-19. The repertoires were released in a freely available public database intended as a resource for research on the immune response to SARS-CoV-2. Samples came from the ongoing ImmuneRACE study (first 160 participants) plus 1,254 subjects from 6 global collaborators. Sample metadata almost always included a de-identified subject ID, COVID-19 status, age in years and sex. Where available, HLA class I and class II types were obtained from metadata supplied by the sample provider rather than from assay-based typing.

A note on this clone: The antigen this receptor binds is unknown. No base quality values were provided; no much bigger clone lies one nucleotide off.

What the study reported, not specific to this receptor: The amount of clinical and demographic metadata varied by source and participant and was provided uncurated.

Collaborating institutions collected whole blood in K2EDTA tubes following their own protocols. For TCRbeta analysis, collaborators shipped samples in one of three forms: frozen whole blood, isolated PBMCs, or DNA extracted from either of those sample types. The immunoSEQ Assay, a bias-controlled multiplex PCR, was used to amplify TCRbeta CDR3 regions from genomic DNA. The published analysis was carried out like this. Nucleated cell counts per sample were estimated from amplification of reference gene primers within the assay. To quantify the absolute abundance of each unique TCRbeta CDR3 rearrangement, sequence reads were collapsed and filtered. For each sample, productive Simpson clonality was calculated as the square root of Simpson's diversity index over productive rearrangements. Sourced from immuneACCESS, this table was stored by TCRdb with only in-frame sequences that have V and J called. A share of the clones is absent; for the studies checked, an unresolved V gene accounts for under half, and the remainder has no known explanation. D and trimming were read from the DNA, whereas the V and J calls and clone size are those reported in that table. The sample records about 100,000 clones, 85% to 95% of which are singletons. The top ten clonotypes cover 5% to 6% of the sample.

The TCR originated in a man aged 50 or older with active COVID-19. Sequencing used peripheral blood.

The nucleotides are TGTGCCAGTAGTCCGCGCTCCTACAATGAGCAGTTCTTC. Its translation reads: CASSPRSYNEQFF. The chain couples TRBV19 to TRBJ2-1; the D gene remains uncertain. V drops 5 bases and J drops 0 bases, leaving 5 bases in between. From a lookup of the germline V gene (reference sequence), CDR1 and CDR2 are LNHDA and SQIVND. The CDR3 spans 13 residues, from the cysteine through the phenylalanine. Solely the CDR3 DNA is kept, with 39 bases framed from the first base.